Described below is a single T cell receptor (beta chain) sequence and its context. Its antigen is not identified. The sample originates from a study of T cell responses to AZD1222 COVID-19 vaccine. Study findings and constraints: Seropositive status at baseline applied to only 5 or 6 AZD1222 recipients. The study sampled repertoires only after the peak T cell response. Increased Spike-specific TCR breadth and depth were observed after two AZD1222 doses. Donors in the cohort were predominantly white British and more often female, and clonal diversity was possibly underestimated.

The germline V gene encodes CDR1 SGDLS and CDR2 YYNGEE. The CDR3 sequence is 18 residues long. Trimming took 4 bases from V and 7 from J, leaving 24 bases between them. Clones were sequenced by immunoSEQ multiplex PCR, and TCRdb holds only the in-frame ones, with some missing. The table includes 110,000 to 150,000 clones, roughly 91% detected once. Here the sequenced sample was peripheral blood, taken 28 days after the second AZD1222 dose. This chain connects TRBV9 to TRBJ1-6; a possible D gene is TRBD1 (5 bases). The TCR was taken from an adult who received the AZD1222 COVID-19 vaccine. The CDR3 reads CASSIRPGLPEGNSPLHF. The CDR3 DNA reads as TGTGCCAGCAGCATTCGGCCGGGACTCCCGGAGGGCAATTCACCCCTCCACTTT.